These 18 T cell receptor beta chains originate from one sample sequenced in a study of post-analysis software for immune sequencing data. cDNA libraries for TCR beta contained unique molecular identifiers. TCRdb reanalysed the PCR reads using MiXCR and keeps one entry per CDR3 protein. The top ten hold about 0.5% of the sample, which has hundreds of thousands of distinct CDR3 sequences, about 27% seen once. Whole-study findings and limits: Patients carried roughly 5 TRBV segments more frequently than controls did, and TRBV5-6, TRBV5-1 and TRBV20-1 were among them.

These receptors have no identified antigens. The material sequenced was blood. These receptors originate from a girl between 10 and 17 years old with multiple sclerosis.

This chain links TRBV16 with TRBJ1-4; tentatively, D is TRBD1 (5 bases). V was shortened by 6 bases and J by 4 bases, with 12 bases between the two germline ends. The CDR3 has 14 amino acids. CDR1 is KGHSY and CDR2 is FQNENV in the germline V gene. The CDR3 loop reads CASSRDVINEKLFF. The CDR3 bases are TGTGCCAGCAGTCGGGACGTAATTAATGAAAAACTGTTTTTT.

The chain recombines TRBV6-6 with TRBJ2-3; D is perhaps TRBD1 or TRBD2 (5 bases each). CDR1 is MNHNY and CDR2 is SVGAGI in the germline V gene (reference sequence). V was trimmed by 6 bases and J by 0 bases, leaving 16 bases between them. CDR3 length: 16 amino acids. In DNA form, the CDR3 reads TGTGCCAGCAGGGCCCGGGACCAAAGGAGCACAGATACGCAGTATTTT. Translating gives CASRARDQRSTDTQYF.

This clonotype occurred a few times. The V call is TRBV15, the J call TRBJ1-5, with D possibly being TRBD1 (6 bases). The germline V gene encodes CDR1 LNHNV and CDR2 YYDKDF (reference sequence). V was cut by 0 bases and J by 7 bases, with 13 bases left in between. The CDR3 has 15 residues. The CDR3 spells CATSRDYQGRQPQHF. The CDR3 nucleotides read TGTGCCACCAGCAGAGATTATCAGGGGCGACAGCCCCAGCATTTT.

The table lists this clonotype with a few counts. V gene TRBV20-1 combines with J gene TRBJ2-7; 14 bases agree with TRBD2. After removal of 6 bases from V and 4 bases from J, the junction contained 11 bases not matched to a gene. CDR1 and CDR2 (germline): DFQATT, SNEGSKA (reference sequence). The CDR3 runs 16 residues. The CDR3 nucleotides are TGCAGTGCACCTCCGGGACTAGCGGGAGTGAGTTACGAGCAGTACTTC. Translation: CSAPPGLAGVSYEQYF.

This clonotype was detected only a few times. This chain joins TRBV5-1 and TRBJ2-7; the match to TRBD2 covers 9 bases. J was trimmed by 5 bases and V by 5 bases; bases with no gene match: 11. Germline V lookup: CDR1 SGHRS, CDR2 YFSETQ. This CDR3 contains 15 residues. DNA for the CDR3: TGCGCCAGCAGGGGAGTAGCGGGAGATCTCGACGAGCAGTACTTC. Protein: CASRGVAGDLDEQYF.

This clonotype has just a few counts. The CDR3 reads CASSSGPNSGANVLTF. The CDR3 DNA reads as TGTGCCAGCAGCTCAGGGCCAAACTCTGGGGCCAACGTCCTGACTTTC. V is TRBV7-7 and J is TRBJ2-6, with D possibly TRBD1 on 5 matching bases. V shed 4 bases and J shed 0 bases, with 10 bases lying between them. The CDR3 totals 16 residues. The germline V gene encodes CDR1 SSHAT and CDR2 FNYEAQ (reference sequence).

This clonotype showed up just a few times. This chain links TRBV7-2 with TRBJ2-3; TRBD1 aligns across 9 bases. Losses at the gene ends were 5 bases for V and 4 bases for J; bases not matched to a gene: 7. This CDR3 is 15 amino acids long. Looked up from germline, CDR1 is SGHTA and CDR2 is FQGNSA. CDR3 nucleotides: TGTGCCAGCAGCCAGGACAGGGGCTGGTCAGATACGCAGTATTTT. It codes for CASSQDRGWSDTQYF.

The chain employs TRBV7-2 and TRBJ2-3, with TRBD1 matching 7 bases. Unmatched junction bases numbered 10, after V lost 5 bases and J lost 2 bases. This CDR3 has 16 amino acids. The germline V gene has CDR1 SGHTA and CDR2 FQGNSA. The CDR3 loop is CASSPQTGINTDTQYF. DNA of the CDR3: TGTGCCAGCAGCCCTCAGACAGGGATCAACACAGATACGCAGTATTTT.

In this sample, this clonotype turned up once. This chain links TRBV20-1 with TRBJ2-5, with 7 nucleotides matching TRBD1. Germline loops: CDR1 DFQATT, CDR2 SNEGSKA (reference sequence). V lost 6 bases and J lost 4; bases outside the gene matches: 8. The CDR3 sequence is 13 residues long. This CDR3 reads CSAADRARETQYF. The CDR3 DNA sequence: TGCAGTGCGGCCGACAGGGCGCGAGAGACCCAGTACTTC.

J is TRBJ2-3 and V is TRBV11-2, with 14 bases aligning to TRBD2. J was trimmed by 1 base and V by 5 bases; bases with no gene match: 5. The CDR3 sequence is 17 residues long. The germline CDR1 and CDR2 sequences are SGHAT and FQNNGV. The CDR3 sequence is CASSPPGLAGGTDTQYF. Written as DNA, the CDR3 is TGTGCCAGCAGCCCGCCGGGACTAGCGGGAGGCACAGATACGCAGTATTTT.

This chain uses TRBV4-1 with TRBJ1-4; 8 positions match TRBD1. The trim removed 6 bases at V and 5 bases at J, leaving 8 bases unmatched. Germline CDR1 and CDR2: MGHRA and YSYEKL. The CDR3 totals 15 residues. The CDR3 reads CASSQWNRGNEKLFF. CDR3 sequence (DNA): TGCGCCAGCAGTCAGTGGAACAGGGGGAATGAAAAACTGTTTTTT.

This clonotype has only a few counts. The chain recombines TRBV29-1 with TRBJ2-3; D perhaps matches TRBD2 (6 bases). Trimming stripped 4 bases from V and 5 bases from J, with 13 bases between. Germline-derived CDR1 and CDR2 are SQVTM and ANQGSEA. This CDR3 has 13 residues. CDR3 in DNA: TGCAGCGTTGGGTTGGGGGGAAAAGATACGCAGTATTTT. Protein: CSVGLGGKDTQYF.

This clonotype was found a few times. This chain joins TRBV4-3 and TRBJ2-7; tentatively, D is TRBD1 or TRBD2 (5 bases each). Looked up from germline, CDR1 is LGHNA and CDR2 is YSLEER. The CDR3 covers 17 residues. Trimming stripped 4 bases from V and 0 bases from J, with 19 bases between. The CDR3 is CASSPNNGAVSSYEQYF. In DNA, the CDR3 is TGCGCCAGCAGCCCAAACAACGGGGCGGTGAGCTCCTACGAGCAGTACTTC.

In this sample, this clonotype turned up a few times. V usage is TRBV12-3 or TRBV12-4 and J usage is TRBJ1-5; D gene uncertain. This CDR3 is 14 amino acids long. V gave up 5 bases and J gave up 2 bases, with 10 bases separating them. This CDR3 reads CASSGELGNQPQHF. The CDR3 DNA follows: TGTGCCAGCAGTGGGGAATTGGGCAATCAGCCCCAGCATTTT.

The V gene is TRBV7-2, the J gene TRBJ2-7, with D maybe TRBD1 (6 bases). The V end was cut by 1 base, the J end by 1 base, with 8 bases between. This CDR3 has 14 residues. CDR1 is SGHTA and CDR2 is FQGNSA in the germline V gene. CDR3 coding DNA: TGTGCCAGCAGCTTAGGGGACATTTCCTACGAGCAGTACTTC. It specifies CASSLGDISYEQYF.

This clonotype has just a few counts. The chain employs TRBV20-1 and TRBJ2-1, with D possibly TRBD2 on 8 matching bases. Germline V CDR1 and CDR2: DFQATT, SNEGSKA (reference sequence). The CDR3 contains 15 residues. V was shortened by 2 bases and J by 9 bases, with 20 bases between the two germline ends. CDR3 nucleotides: TGCAGTGCTAGATCGGTCCAGGGGGGACTAGGTGAGCAGTTCTTC. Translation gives CSARSVQGGLGEQFF.

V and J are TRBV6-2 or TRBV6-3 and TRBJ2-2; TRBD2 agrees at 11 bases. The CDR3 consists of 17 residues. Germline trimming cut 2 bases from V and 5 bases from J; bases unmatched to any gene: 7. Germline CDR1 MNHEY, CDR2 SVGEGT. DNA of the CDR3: TGTGCCAGCAGTTACGTCCCTAGCGGGGGGATGACCGGGGAGCTGTTTTTT. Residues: CASSYVPSGGMTGELFF.

In nucleotides, the CDR3 is TGCGCCAGCAGCTCGGGACAGTTAAATGAAAAACTGTTTTTT. Residues: CASSSGQLNEKLFF. The genes are TRBV4-3 and TRBJ1-4, with TRBD1 identical over 7 bases. Germline V gene sequence: CDR1 LGHNA, CDR2 YSLEER. CDR3 length equals 14 residues. After removal of 5 bases from V and 5 bases from J, the junction contained 5 bases not matched to a gene.